One sample yielded the 20 T cell receptor beta chains listed below, sequenced in a study of blood T cell repertoires in COVID-19. Sequencing was performed with immunoSEQ multiplex PCR; in TCRdb, only in-frame clones are kept and a portion is missing. Of approximately 300,000 clones listed, roughly 90% are singletons. The sequenced material came from peripheral blood. All receptors derive from a woman under 40 with COVID-19, enrolled during active disease.

The V and J genes are TRBV6-2 or TRBV6-3 and TRBJ2-3; TRBD2 matches at 7 bases. V gave up 0 bases and J gave up 11 bases; unmatched junction bases: 14. Germline values: CDR1 MNHEY, CDR2 SVGEGT. CDR3 size: 16 residues. CDR3 in DNA: TGTGCCAGCAGTTACTCGACGGGGGGACCGGAGTTTGTGCAGTATTTT. Translated, it gives CASSYSTGGPEFVQYF.

In its sample, this clone was seen once. The chain uses TRBV7-2 and TRBJ2-5; 14 positions match TRBD2. CDR1 SGHTA and CDR2 FQGNSA come from the germline V gene. Trimming at V came to 1 base and at J to 1 base, leaving 2 bases not matched to a gene. The CDR3 length is 17 residues. The CDR3 nucleotides read TGTGCCAGCAGCTTAGGGACTAGCGGGGGGCTCCAAGAGACCCAGTACTTC. This gives the protein CASSLGTSGGLQETQYF.

The chain has TRBV2 and TRBJ1-5; D gene unclear. This CDR3 is 15 amino acids long. The germline V gene encodes CDR1 SNHLY and CDR2 FYNNEI. The germline V and J ends were trimmed by 6 bases and 0 bases, with 12 bases remaining between them. CDR3 in DNA: TGTGCCAGCAGAACTAACGGTTATAGCAATCAGCCCCAGCATTTT. Its translation: CASRTNGYSNQPQHF. Drawing the rest from reference TRBV2 and TRBJ1-5, the complete variable domain is EPEVTQTPSHQVTQMGQEVILRCVPISNHLYFYWYRQILGQKVEFLVSFYNNEISEKSEIFDDQFSVERPDGSNFTLKIRSTKLEDSAMYFCASRTNGYSNQPQHFGDGTRLSIL.

This clone appeared once. The V and J genes are TRBV25-1 and TRBJ2-7; possible D gene TRBD1, 7 bases. Per germline, CDR1 MGHDK and CDR2 SYGVNS. V shed 6 bases and J shed 0 bases, with 18 bases lying between them. The length of the CDR3 is 16 residues. CDR3 amino acids: CASRGGAGGGSYEQYF. The CDR3 bases are TGTGCCAGCAGGGGGGGCGCAGGGGGAGGCTCCTACGAGCAGTACTTC.

J is TRBJ1-1 and V is TRBV6-4; maybe TRBD1 (6 bases). Deletions cut 6 bases from V and 8 bases from J, with 10 bases between. The V gene's germline CDR1 is MRHNA and CDR2 SNTAGT. The CDR3 is 11 amino acids. The CDR3 DNA reads TGTGCCAGCAGGCGACAGGTCGAAGCTTTCTTT. Protein product: CASRRQVEAFF.

This clone was seen a single time. This chain connects TRBV6-5 to TRBJ1-2, with D possibly being TRBD1 (5 bases). V was cut by 4 bases and J by 3 bases, with 18 bases left in between. This CDR3 is built from 16 residues. Germline CDR1 is MNHEY and CDR2 is SVGAGI. Written as DNA, the CDR3 is TGTGCCAGCAGTTTAATTGCGGGGGGAGGGGACTATGGCTACACCTTC. Residues: CASSLIAGGGDYGYTF.

This sequence joins TRBV5-1 and TRBJ2-3, with a possible D match to TRBD1 (5 bases). The V end was cut by 0 bases, the J end by 2 bases, with 10 bases between. Germline V gene data show CDR1 as SGHRS and CDR2 as YFSETQ. The CDR3 extends over 15 amino acids. For the CDR3, the DNA is TGCGCCAGCAGCTTGGTGGCTGGACACACAGATACGCAGTATTTT. It translates to CASSLVAGHTDTQYF.

The chain is built from TRBV18 and TRBJ2-7; TRBD1 matches 8 bases. Losses at the gene ends were 2 bases for V and 0 bases for J; bases not matched to a gene: 3. Germline CDR1 and CDR2: KGHSH and LQKENI. The CDR3 sequence is 15 residues long. Here the CDR3 reads CASSPRDRTSYEQYF. CDR3 sequence (DNA): TGTGCCAGCTCACCAAGGGACAGGACCTCCTACGAGCAGTACTTC.

V usage is TRBV7-9 and J usage is TRBJ2-3, with a tentative D call TRBD2 (6 bases). V dropped 3 bases and J dropped 1 base, with 14 bases sitting between them. The germline CDR1 and CDR2 sequences are SEHNR and FQNEAQ (reference sequence). This CDR3 has 16 amino acids. This chain's CDR3 is CASSLVRIAGTDTQYF. DNA of the CDR3: TGTGCCAGCAGCTTGGTTCGGATAGCGGGCACAGATACGCAGTATTTT.

The rearrangement joins TRBV29-1 to TRBJ1-2; 8 bases map to TRBD1. Losses at the gene ends were 3 bases for V and 4 bases for J; bases not matched to a gene: 13. There are 16 residues in the CDR3. Germline V gene sequence: CDR1 SQVTM, CDR2 ANQGSEA. Written as DNA, the CDR3 is TGCAGCGTTGATTTCTCGGACAGGGCGACCTCCTATGGCTACACCTTC. It translates to CSVDFSDRATSYGYTF.

The gene calls are TRBV20-1 and TRBJ1-1, with TRBD1 matching over 11 bases. The CDR3 is made up of 16 amino acids. With 3 bases clipped from V and 7 bases from J, the junction kept 13 bases outside the gene matches. Germline CDR1 reads DFQATT; CDR2 reads SNEGSKA (reference sequence). CDR3 residues: CSASDVGQGALFEAFF. The CDR3 nucleotides are TGCAGTGCTAGTGACGTAGGACAGGGGGCACTATTTGAAGCTTTCTTT.

The V call is TRBV5-4, the J call TRBJ2-5; 8 positions agree with TRBD2. The CDR3 is 16 amino acids. In germline, CDR1 is SGHNT, CDR2 YYREEE (reference sequence). Trimming at V came to 5 bases and at J to 5 bases, leaving 14 bases not matched to a gene. DNA for the CDR3: TGTGCCAGCAGTGGGGGAGCGGGGGTAACTGGGGAGACCCAGTACTTC. Protein: CASSGGAGVTGETQYF.

This chain uses TRBV21-1 with TRBJ2-7; the D call of TRBD1 is as the table states it, not checked on the DNA. TRBV21-1 is classified as a pseudogene. The CDR3 runs to 16 residues. The CDR3 DNA follows: TGTGCCAGCAGCAGCGGGACAGGGGAGGTCTCCTACGAGCAGTACGTC. Its protein is CASSSGTGEVSYEQYV.

J is TRBJ2-3 and V is TRBV19; D perhaps matches TRBD2 (6 bases). The CDR3 totals 12 residues. The V end lost 6 bases, the J end lost 9 bases, and 13 bases lay between the germline ends. Germline V gene sequence: CDR1 LNHDA, CDR2 SQIVND (reference sequence). The CDR3 loop is CASSGGQSTQYF. DNA of the CDR3: TGTGCCAGTAGCGGAGGGCAGTCCACGCAGTATTTT.

The V call is TRBV2, the J call TRBJ1-2; D is possibly TRBD1 (6 bases). Germline V lookup: CDR1 SNHLY, CDR2 FYNNEI. This CDR3 has 13 residues. V lost 6 bases and J lost 2, with 10 bases in between. The CDR3 nucleotides read TGTGCCAGCAGGCAGGGGTGGAACTATGGCTACACCTTC. Amino acid sequence: CASRQGWNYGYTF.

The J gene is TRBJ2-3, the V gene TRBV5-8; 8 bases are a match to TRBD2. Looked up from germline, CDR1 is SGHTS and CDR2 is YDEGEE. This CDR3 has 16 residues. The J segment lost 3 bases and the V segment lost 3 bases, leaving 9 bases of the junction unmatched. For the CDR3, the DNA is TGTGCCAGCAGCTCTCACGGGGGGGCTTCGACAGATACGCAGTATTTT. This sequence encodes CASSSHGGASTDTQYF.

The chain carries TRBV27 and TRBJ1-1; D perhaps matches TRBD1 (5 bases). V was trimmed by 3 bases and J by 4 bases, leaving 12 bases between them. CDR1 and CDR2 from the germline V gene are MNHEY and SMNVEV (reference sequence). The CDR3 is made up of 14 amino acids. DNA of the CDR3: TGTGCCAGCAGTTTGTCAGGGATGCTCACTGAAGCTTTCTTT. Protein: CASSLSGMLTEAFF.

This rearrangement joins TRBV7-2 to TRBJ2-7, with D perhaps TRBD1 (6 bases). V lost 1 base and J 0 bases, leaving 10 bases between the germline ends. Per the germline V gene, CDR1 is SGHTA and CDR2 is FQGNSA. The CDR3 is 15 residues long. CDR3 amino acids: CASSLVGTPSYEQYF. Written as DNA, the CDR3 is TGTGCCAGCAGCTTAGTTGGGACACCCTCCTACGAGCAGTACTTC.

The CDR3 DNA reads as TGTGCCAGCAGGGCTAGCGGGGGGGGAGAGACCCAGTACTTC. It encodes CASRASGGGETQYF. The J gene is TRBJ2-5, the V gene TRBV2, with TRBD2 matching 12 bases. V lost 6 bases and J lost 4; bases outside the gene matches: 3. The CDR3 is made up of 14 amino acids. Germline-derived CDR1 and CDR2 are SNHLY and FYNNEI.

The CDR3 coding sequence is TGTGCCAGCAGTTTATCCCGAAGGGGCGAAGGGGACTATGGCTACACCTTC. Translated: CASSLSRRGEGDYGYTF. This chain uses TRBV27 with TRBJ1-2; possibly TRBD1 for D (5 bases). Germline assignment: CDR1 MNHEY and CDR2 SMNVEV (reference sequence). This CDR3 has 17 amino acids. V shed 0 bases and J shed 3 bases, with 17 bases lying between them.